This T cell receptor (beta chain) was captured by sequencing in a study of tumor T cells in aggressive B-cell lymphoma. Here immunoSEQ multiplex PCR was the method, and the copy in TCRdb shows in-frame clones only, minus some. The table records more than 7,000 clones, 85% of them present only once. This TCR came from an adult with diffuse large B cell lymphoma. Sequenced input: tumor tissue.

CDR3 bases: TGTGCCAGCAGCTTAGATGGGGGGTTTGGAAACACCATATATTTT. It encodes CASSLDGGFGNTIYF. This chain uses TRBV7-2 with TRBJ1-3, with a possible D match to TRBD1 (5 bases). The CDR3 loop spans 15 amino acids. Germline V gene data show CDR1 as SGHTA and CDR2 as FQGNSA. Trimming shortened V by 1 base and J by 3 bases, and 10 bases separated the two germline ends. Full variable domain (remainder filled in from reference TRBV7-2 and TRBJ1-3): GAGVSQSPSNKVTEKGKDVELRCDPISGHTALYWYRQSLGQGLEFLIYFQGNSAPDKSGLPSDRFSAERTGGSVSTLTIQRTQQEDSAVYLCASSLDGGFGNTIYFGEGSWLTVV.